This T cell receptor (beta chain) derives from a study of blood T cell repertoires in COVID-19. For the study at large: Samples of COVID-19 (acute and convalescent) were obtained from the United States, Italy and Spain. T cells, B-cell-depleted T cells, or PBMCs supplied cDNA or gDNA.

The V gene end was trimmed by 4 bases and the J gene end by 7 bases; junction bases not matched to a gene: 8. CDR3 length equals 14 residues. Germline lookup yields CDR1 SGHDN and CDR2 FVKESK. The assay was immunoSEQ multiplex PCR, and TCRdb's table has in-frame clones only and misses some. The sample consists of around 28,000 clones, roughly 87% of them appearing once. The sequenced material came from peripheral blood. V usage is TRBV14 and J usage is TRBJ2-7; TRBD2 aligns across 9 bases. The TCR comes from a human donor in a cohort sampled during active COVID-19. The CDR3: CASSRGTSKREQYF. The CDR3 nucleotides are TGTGCCAGCAGCCGGGGGACTAGCAAAAGGGAGCAGTACTTC.